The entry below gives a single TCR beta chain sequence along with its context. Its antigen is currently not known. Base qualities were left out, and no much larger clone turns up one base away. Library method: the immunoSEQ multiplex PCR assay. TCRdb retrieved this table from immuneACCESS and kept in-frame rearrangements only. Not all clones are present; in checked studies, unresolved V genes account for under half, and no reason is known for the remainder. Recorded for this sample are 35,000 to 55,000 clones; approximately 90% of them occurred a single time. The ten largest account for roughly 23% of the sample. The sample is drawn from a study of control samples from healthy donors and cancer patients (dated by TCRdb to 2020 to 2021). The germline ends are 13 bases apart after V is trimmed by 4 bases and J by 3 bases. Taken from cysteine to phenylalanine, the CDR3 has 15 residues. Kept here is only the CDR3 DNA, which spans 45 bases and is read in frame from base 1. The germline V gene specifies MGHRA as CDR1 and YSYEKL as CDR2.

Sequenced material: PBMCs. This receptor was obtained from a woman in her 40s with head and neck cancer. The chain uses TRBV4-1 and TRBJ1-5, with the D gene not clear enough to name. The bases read TGCGCCAGCAGCCCGGTTTGGAGCGCCAATCAGCCCCAGCATTTT. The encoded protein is CASSPVWSANQPQHF.